Listed below are T cell receptor beta chains from one sample, sequenced in a study of OX40 agonist ivuxolimab in advanced cancers. The assay was immunoSEQ multiplex PCR, and TCRdb's table has in-frame clones only and misses some. The repertoire has around 75,000 clones, 70% to 90% of them found once; the top ten carry 1.1%. The sample consisted of CD4+ or CD8+ T cells sorted from blood, taken in a trial of the OX40 agonist ivuxolimab. These receptors all stem from an adult with an advanced solid tumor such as melanoma, head and neck, liver or kidney cancer. Each CDR3 is given with its conserved first and last residue. Fields, in order: CDR3 length, clone size, J gene, D gene, V gene, CDR3 protein, CDR3 DNA. The D gene is left open where the match is weak. The size entry is marked missing in some rows and otherwise reads once, few, many or a size class.

>15|once|TRBJ1-4|NA|TRBV2
CASSEEEGLREKLFF
TGTGCCAGCAGTGAAGAGGAGGGGCTGAGAGAAAAACTGTTTTTT
>16|NA|TRBJ2-6|NA|TRBV18
CASSPRGGSGANVLTF
TGTGCCAGCTCACCCAGGGGGGGCTCTGGGGCCAACGTCCTGACTTTC
>14|NA|TRBJ2-3|TRBD2|TRBV19
CASRSTSETDTQYF
TGTGCCAGTAGGTCGACTAGCGAGACAGATACGCAGTATTTT
>13|NA|TRBJ1-5|NA|TRBV29-1
CSVQSGSNQPQHF
TGCAGCGTCCAATCCGGGTCCAATCAGCCCCAGCATTTT
>15|NA|TRBJ2-1|TRBD1|TRBV6-6
CASSYRDRGLNEQFF
TGTGCCAGCAGTTACCGGGACAGGGGGCTAAATGAGCAGTTCTTC
>14|many|TRBJ1-1|NA|TRBV5-1
CASSLGSGLTEAFF
TGCGCCAGCAGCTTGGGGTCAGGGCTCACTGAAGCTTTCTTT
>14|once|TRBJ2-7|TRBD2|TRBV11-2
CASSLEGLAYEQYF
TGTGCCAGCAGCTTAGAAGGACTAGCCTACGAGCAGTACTTC
>14|NA|TRBJ2-2|NA|TRBV7-2
CASSLAASTGELFF
TGTGCCAGCAGCTTAGCGGCCAGCACCGGGGAGCTGTTTTTT
>13|NA|TRBJ1-2|NA|TRBV29-1
CSVPPGGLDGYTF
TGCAGCGTCCCCCCGGGGGGCTTAGATGGCTACACCTTC
>13|medium-sized|TRBJ1-4|NA|TRBV2
CASSAATDVKLFF
TGTGCCAGCAGTGCCGCGACCGATGTAAAACTGTTTTTT
>14|once|TRBJ2-3|NA|TRBV30
CAWSVKPSTDTQYF
TGTGCCTGGAGTGTAAAGCCTAGCACAGATACGCAGTATTTT
>16|NA|TRBJ2-5|NA|TRBV4-1
CASSLYPGTFQETQYF
TGCGCCAGCAGCTTGTACCCCGGGACTTTCCAAGAGACCCAGTACTTC
>15|NA|TRBJ1-2|TRBD1|TRBV19
CASSSPGQGSYGYTF
TGTGCCAGTAGTTCACCGGGACAGGGGAGCTATGGCTACACCTTC
>18|NA|TRBJ2-6|NA|TRBV4-2
CASSQDLSGPAGANVLTF
TGTGCCAGCAGCCAAGATCTTAGTGGTCCAGCTGGGGCCAACGTCCTGACTTTC
>14|once|TRBJ1-2|TRBD1|TRBV30
CAWRYRGGHYGYTF
TGTGCCTGGCGTTACAGGGGAGGCCACTATGGCTACACCTTC
>15|once|TRBJ1-4|NA|TRBV2
CASSDHGTRNEKLFF
TGTGCCAGCAGTGATCACGGGACAAGAAATGAAAAACTGTTTTTT
>14|NA|TRBJ1-1|NA|TRBV29-1
CSVDTGRYGTEAFF
TGCAGCGTTGACACGGGGCGCTACGGGACTGAAGCTTTCTTT
>11|few|TRBJ1-4|NA|TRBV20-1
CSGRVNEKLFF
TGCAGTGGTCGCGTGAATGAAAAACTGTTTTTT
>13|NA|TRBJ1-2|NA|TRBV10-1
CASSQSGSTGYTF
TGCGCCAGCTCCCAATCGGGGTCTACTGGCTACACCTTC
>13|NA|TRBJ1-2|NA|TRBV21-1
CASRQGSPYGYTF
TGTGCCAGCCGACAGGGGTCCCCTTATGGCTACACCTTC
>19|few|TRBJ1-1|TRBD1|TRBV28
CASSPTQRGTGSLKTEAFF
TGTGCCAGCAGCCCGACCCAGCGGGGGACAGGATCGTTGAAGACTGAAGCTTTCTTT
>15|few|TRBJ2-7|TRBD2|TRBV4-1
CASSHGTSVSYEQYF
TGCGCCAGCAGCCATGGGACTAGCGTTTCCTACGAGCAGTACTTC
>14|NA|TRBJ2-3|NA|TRBV6-4
CASSATQSTDTQYF
TGTGCCAGCAGTGCGACCCAGAGCACAGATACGCAGTATTTT
>15|NA|TRBJ2-4|NA|TRBV6-6
CASSYSLRGPNIQYF
TGTGCCAGCAGTTACTCGTTGCGGGGACCAAACATTCAGTACTTC
>14|NA|TRBJ2-2|NA|TRBV28
CASRRQVGSGELFF
TGTGCCAGCAGACGACAGGTCGGGAGTGGGGAGCTGTTTTTT
>16|NA|TRBJ2-1|NA|TRBV28
CASRPGTAPGYYEQFF
TGTGCCAGCAGACCTGGGACGGCCCCCGGCTATTATGAGCAGTTCTTC
>16|few|TRBJ1-1|NA|TRBV23-1
CASSNPRGGMSTEAFF
TGCGCCAGCAGTAACCCCAGAGGAGGAATGAGCACTGAAGCTTTCTTT
>13|NA|TRBJ2-3|TRBD2|TRBV13
CASTLAGTDTQYF
TGTGCCAGCACTCTAGCGGGCACAGATACGCAGTATTTT
>11|NA|TRBJ2-7|NA|TRBV6-1
CASSGAGEQYF
TGTGCCAGCAGTGGGGCCGGCGAGCAGTACTTC
>14|NA|TRBJ2-7|TRBD1|TRBV6-5
CASRRGQGEGEQYF
TGTGCCAGCAGAAGAGGACAGGGGGAGGGCGAGCAGTACTTC
>15|NA|TRBJ1-1|NA|TRBV7-9
CASSFSRRVSSEAFF
TGTGCCAGCAGCTTTTCAAGGCGGGTTTCTAGTGAAGCTTTCTTT
>14|NA|TRBJ1-5|NA|TRBV19
CASTQVGSNQPQHF
TGTGCCAGTACCCAGGTGGGCTCCAATCAGCCCCAGCATTTT
>15|NA|TRBJ1-2|NA|TRBV19
CASSIIPPGTNGYTF
TGTGCCAGTAGTATTATCCCCCCGGGGACAAATGGCTACACCTTC
>15|NA|TRBJ2-5|TRBD2|TRBV6-1
CASSVSGGPQETQYF
TGTGCCAGCAGCGTTAGCGGGGGGCCCCAAGAGACCCAGTACTTC
>16|NA|TRBJ2-2|TRBD2|TRBV19
CASSIAAGGGTGELFF
TGTGCCAGTAGTATAGCCGCGGGCGGGGGCACCGGGGAGCTGTTTTTT
>18|few|TRBJ1-1|TRBD1|TRBV28
CASSLTPRWGQTNTEAFF
TGTGCCAGCAGTTTAACTCCCCGCTGGGGACAGACGAACACTGAAGCTTTCTTT
>16|NA|TRBJ2-3|NA|TRBV5-1
CASSPGQRPSTDTQYF
TGCGCCAGCAGCCCCGGACAAAGGCCGTCCACAGATACGCAGTATTTT
>15|NA|TRBJ1-1|TRBD1|TRBV6-1
CASSERTGGGTEAFF
TGTGCCAGCAGTGAACGAACAGGGGGGGGCACTGAAGCTTTCTTT
>16|NA|TRBJ1-4|TRBD1|TRBV5-5
CASTSTLGTGGEKLFF
TGTGCCAGCACTTCGACTCTGGGGACAGGAGGCGAAAAACTGTTTTTT
>16|once|TRBJ1-5|TRBD1|TRBV19
CASSTHRGPSNQPQHF
TGTGCCAGTAGTACCCACAGGGGGCCGAGCAATCAGCCCCAGCATTTT
>14|NA|TRBJ2-7|NA|TRBV19
CASSHRGGYYEQYF
TGTGCCAGTAGTCACCGCGGGGGCTACTACGAGCAGTACTTC
>12|NA|TRBJ2-3|NA|TRBV6-6
CASSSQRDTQYF
TGTGCCAGCAGTTCGCAAAGGGATACGCAGTATTTT
>17|once|TRBJ2-3|TRBD2|TRBV2
CASSGDSRGGLTDTQYF
TGTGCCAGCAGTGGGGATTCGCGGGGGGGCCTTACAGATACGCAGTATTTT
>14|NA|TRBJ2-2|NA|TRBV30
CACPATRFTGELFF
TGTGCCTGCCCTGCTACGAGGTTCACCGGGGAGCTGTTTTTT
>15|NA|TRBJ2-1|NA|TRBV7-2
CASSRDAGLPGEQFF
TGTGCCAGCAGCCGGGACGCCGGTCTCCCGGGGGAGCAGTTCTTC
>13|few|TRBJ1-1|NA|TRBV30
CAWSVKPNTEAFF
TGTGCCTGGAGTGTAAAGCCCAACACTGAAGCTTTCTTT
>16|NA|TRBJ2-4|NA|TRBV28
CASRRQGLGSSNIQYF
TGTGCCAGCAGGCGACAGGGACTAGGGTCTAGTAACATTCAGTACTTC
>16|NA|TRBJ2-1|NA|TRBV28
CASTTLGRGEYNEQFF
TGTGCCAGCACCACACTGGGCAGGGGTGAATACAATGAGCAGTTCTTC
>15|NA|TRBJ2-7|TRBD1|TRBV7-9
CASSRQGGGPYEQYF
TGTGCCAGCAGCCGACAGGGGGGTGGCCCCTACGAGCAGTACTTC
>14|NA|TRBJ2-3|NA|TRBV7-2
CASSLTTSTDTQYF
TGTGCCAGCAGCTTAACGACTAGCACAGATACGCAGTATTTT
>15|NA|TRBJ2-2|NA|TRBV5-1
CASSEMGGASGELFF
TGCGCCAGCAGTGAAATGGGGGGCGCCTCCGGGGAGCTGTTTTTT
>17|NA|TRBJ1-6|NA|TRBV19
CASKGTAQVSYNSPLHF
TGTGCCAGTAAGGGAACCGCTCAGGTCTCCTATAATTCACCCCTCCACTTT
>14|NA|TRBJ2-7|NA|TRBV7-2
CASSLARATHEQYF
TGTGCCAGCAGCTTAGCGCGGGCAACCCACGAGCAGTACTTC
>16|few|TRBJ1-5|TRBD1|TRBV19
CASSSDRDYSNQPQHF
TGTGCCAGTAGTTCCGACAGGGATTATAGCAATCAGCCCCAGCATTTT
>13|once|TRBJ1-5|NA|TRBV28
CAGRDRSNQPQHF
TGTGCCGGCCGTGACAGAAGCAATCAGCCCCAGCATTTT